This TCR beta chain was sequenced in a study of blood T cells in healthy people across ages. General study points: Both higher diversity and more naive CD4+ cells marked long-lived donors when set against aged donors. A strong correlation was found between TCR beta diversity and the percentage of naive T cells.

Researchers report isolating at least 6.5 million PBMCs per sample. Concerning this clonotype itself: The target antigen is unknown.

Primers used in a second PCR of about 7 to 12 cycles were a sample-barcoded 5' primer and a J-beta primer mix. TCRdb itself ran the 5' RACE reads through MiXCR, one entry per CDR3 protein. The sample lists more than 900,000 distinct CDR3 sequences, roughly 29% seen once, with roughly 10% in the top ten. The CDR3 consists of 17 residues. Trimming removed 1 base at V and 4 bases at J, with 19 bases between. The germline V gene has CDR1 SGHTA and CDR2 FQGNSA. These data also formed part of another study, on T cells of mothers and their children. This second study notes: Not a single persistent microchimeric T cell clone was detected.

The chain uses TRBV7-2 and TRBJ1-1; a possible D gene is TRBD1 (6 bases). This receptor was obtained from a woman aged 40 to 50 in good health. Source material: blood. The CDR3 DNA is TGTGCCAGCAGCTTAGGAACGAGGGGGTGGCGGGCCACTGAAGCTTTCTTT. Protein sequence: CASSLGTRGWRATEAFF.